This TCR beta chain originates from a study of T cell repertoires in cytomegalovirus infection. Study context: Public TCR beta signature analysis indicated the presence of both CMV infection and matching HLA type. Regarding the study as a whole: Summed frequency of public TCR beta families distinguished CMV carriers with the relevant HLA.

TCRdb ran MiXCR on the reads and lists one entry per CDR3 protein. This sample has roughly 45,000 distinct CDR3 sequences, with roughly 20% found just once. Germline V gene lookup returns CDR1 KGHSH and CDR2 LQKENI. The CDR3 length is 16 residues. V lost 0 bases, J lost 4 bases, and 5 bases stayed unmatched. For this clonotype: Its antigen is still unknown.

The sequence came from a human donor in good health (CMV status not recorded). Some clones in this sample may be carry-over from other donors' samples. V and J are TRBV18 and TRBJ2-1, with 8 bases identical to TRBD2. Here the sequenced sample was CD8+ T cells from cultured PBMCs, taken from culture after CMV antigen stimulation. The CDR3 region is CASSPPAGGRYNEQFF. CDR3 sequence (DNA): TGTGCCAGCTCACCACCTGCGGGGGGACGGTACAATGAGCAGTTCTTC.